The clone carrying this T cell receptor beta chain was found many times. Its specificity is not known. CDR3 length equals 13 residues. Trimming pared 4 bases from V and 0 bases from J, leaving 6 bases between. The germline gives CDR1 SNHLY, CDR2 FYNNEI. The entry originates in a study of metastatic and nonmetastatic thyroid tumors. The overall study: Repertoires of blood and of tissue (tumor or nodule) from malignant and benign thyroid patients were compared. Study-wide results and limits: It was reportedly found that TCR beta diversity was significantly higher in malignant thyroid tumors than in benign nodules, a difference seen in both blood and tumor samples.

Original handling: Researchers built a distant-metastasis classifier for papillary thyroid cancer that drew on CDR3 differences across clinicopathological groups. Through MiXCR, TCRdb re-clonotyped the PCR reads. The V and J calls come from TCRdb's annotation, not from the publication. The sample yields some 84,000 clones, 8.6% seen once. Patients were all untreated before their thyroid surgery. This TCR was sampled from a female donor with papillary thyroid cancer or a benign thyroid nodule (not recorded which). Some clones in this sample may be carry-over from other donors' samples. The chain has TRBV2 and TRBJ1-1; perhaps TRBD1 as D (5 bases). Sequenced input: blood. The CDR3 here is CASSVGVNTEAFF. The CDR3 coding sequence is TGTGCCAGCAGTGTAGGGGTGAACACTGAAGCTTTCTTT.